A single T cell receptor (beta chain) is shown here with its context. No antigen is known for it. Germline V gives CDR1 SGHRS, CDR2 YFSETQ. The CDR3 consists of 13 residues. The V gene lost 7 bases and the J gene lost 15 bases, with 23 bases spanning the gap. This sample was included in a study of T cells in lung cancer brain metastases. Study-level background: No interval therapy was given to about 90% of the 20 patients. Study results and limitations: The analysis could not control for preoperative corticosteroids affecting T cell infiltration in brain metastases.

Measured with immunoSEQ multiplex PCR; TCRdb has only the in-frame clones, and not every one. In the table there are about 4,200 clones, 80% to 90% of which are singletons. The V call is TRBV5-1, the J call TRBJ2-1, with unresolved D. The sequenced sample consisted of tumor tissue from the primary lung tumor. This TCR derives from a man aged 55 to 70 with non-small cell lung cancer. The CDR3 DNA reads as TGCGCCAGCGGGGTCCCACCTACCCCCACTCTGTTCTTC. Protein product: CASGVPPTPTLFF.